The clone carrying this T cell receptor (beta chain) was detected only a few times. Compared with germline, one end of the junction differs, possibly owing to a read error. These data are taken from a study of somatic mutations in cytotoxic T cells in rheumatoid arthritis. Study in general: Selected T-cell populations stained with V beta antibodies were isolated by flow sorting to nearly 100% purity; these included V beta1+ cells subjected to TCRB sequencing.

Data came from immunoSEQ multiplex PCR; TCRdb stores just in-frame clones and leaves some out. The sample gives about 16,000 clones, roughly 80% of which show up once; 12% is in the top ten. Germline V CDR1 and CDR2: SSHAT, FNYEAQ (reference sequence). This CDR3 has 13 residues. V is TRBV7-7 and J is TRBJ1-6; D remains unclear. The source is an adult with rheumatoid arthritis. Sequenced: CD8+ T cells sorted from blood. For the CDR3, the DNA is TGTGCTAGCAGCTTAAGGTTAGGATCACCCCTCCACTTT. This translates into CASSLRLGSPLHF.